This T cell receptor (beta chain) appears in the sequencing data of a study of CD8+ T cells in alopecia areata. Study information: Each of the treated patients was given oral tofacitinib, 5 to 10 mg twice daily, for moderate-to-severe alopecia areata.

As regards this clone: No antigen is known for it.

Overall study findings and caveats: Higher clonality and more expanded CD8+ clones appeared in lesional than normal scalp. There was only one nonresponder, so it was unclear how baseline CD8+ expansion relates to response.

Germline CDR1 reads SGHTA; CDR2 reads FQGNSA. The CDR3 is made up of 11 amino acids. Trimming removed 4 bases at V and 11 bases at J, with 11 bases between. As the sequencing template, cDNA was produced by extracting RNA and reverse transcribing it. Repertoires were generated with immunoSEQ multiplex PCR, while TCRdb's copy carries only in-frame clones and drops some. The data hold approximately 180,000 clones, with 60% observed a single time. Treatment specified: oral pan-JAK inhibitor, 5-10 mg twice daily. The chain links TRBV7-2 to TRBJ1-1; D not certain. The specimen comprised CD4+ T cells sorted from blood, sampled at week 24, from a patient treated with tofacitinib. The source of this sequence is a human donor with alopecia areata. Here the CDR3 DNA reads TGTGCCAGCAGCTCATACAGTCTGGCTTTCTTT. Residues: CASSSYSLAFF. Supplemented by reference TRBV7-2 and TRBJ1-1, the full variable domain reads GAGVSQSPSNKVTEKGKDVELRCDPISGHTALYWYRQSLGQGLEFLIYFQGNSAPDKSGLPSDRFSAERTGGSVSTLTIQRTQQEDSAVYLCASSSYSLAFFGQGTRLTVV.